The next 17 T cell receptor beta chains were all read from a single sample in a study of T-cell memory formation after mild COVID-19. TCRdb recomputed calls from the 5' RACE reads with MiXCR, one row per CDR3 protein. The data show 80,000 to 95,000 distinct CDR3 sequences, with 25% seen just once and under 45% held by the top ten. Material for sequencing was PBMCs or a T cell subset sorted from them (not recorded which). These TCRs come from a man younger than 35 who had mild COVID-19 (a few samples of this study predate the infection). Cell type and time point are not known.

This sequence joins TRBV12-3 or TRBV12-4 and TRBJ1-4, with D unclear. Trimming cost V 10 bases and J 7 bases, with 16 bases left between them. The CDR3 spans 13 residues. CDR3 in DNA: TGTGCCACCGACGGACCCGATAGTGAAAAACTGTTTTTT. It yields the protein CATDGPDSEKLFF.

The chain recombines TRBV12-3 or TRBV12-4 with TRBJ2-7; D gene unclear. This CDR3 is built from 12 residues. V was trimmed by 5 bases and J by 3 bases, leaving 8 bases between them. DNA of the CDR3: TGTGCCAGCAGTCCCCTACTCTACGAGCAGTACTTC. Translating it yields CASSPLLYEQYF.

This clonotype was observed a handful of times. The V call is TRBV20-1, the J call TRBJ2-2; 10 bases are a match to TRBD2. Germline CDR1 and CDR2: DFQATT and SNEGSKA (reference sequence). The CDR3 covers 17 residues. The ends lost 0 bases at V and 6 bases at J; junction bases unmatched: 10. In nucleotides, the CDR3 is TGCAGTGCTAGAGACTATAGCGGGGGGCCATTCTCCGGGGAGCTGTTTTTT. Translating it yields CSARDYSGGPFSGELFF.

This clonotype was detected a few times. The CDR3, as DNA: TGTGCCAGCAGCTTCGTGGGCGGCTATGGCTACACCTTC. Amino acids: CASSFVGGYGYTF. The rearrangement uses TRBV7-3 and TRBJ1-2; D ambiguous. The germline V gene encodes CDR1 SGHTA and CDR2 FQGTGA. This CDR3 region has 13 residues. With 3 bases removed from V and 4 bases from J, the gap between germline ends came to 9 bases.

This clonotype was counted only a few times. This chain links TRBV11-2 with TRBJ2-1; TRBD1 matches 7 bases. CDR1 and CDR2 from the germline V gene are SGHAT and FQNNGV. V lost 4 bases, J lost 5 bases, and 2 bases stayed unmatched. The CDR3 runs 13 residues. The CDR3 DNA is TGTGCCAGCAGCTCGGGACAGAACAATGAGCAGTTCTTC. Amino acid sequence: CASSSGQNNEQFF.

This clonotype was counted only a few times. The chain is built from TRBV7-9 and TRBJ2-1, with D perhaps TRBD1 or TRBD2 (6 bases each). This CDR3 is built from 15 residues. Trimming stripped 2 bases from V and 6 bases from J, with 14 bases between. Germline loops: CDR1 SEHNR, CDR2 FQNEAQ (reference sequence). This CDR3 reads CASSLNGGHINEQFF. In nucleotides, the CDR3 is TGTGCCAGCAGCTTAAATGGGGGGCACATCAATGAGCAGTTCTTC.

Only a few counts were recorded for this clonotype. CDR3 residues: CASSEAPGRYEQYV. CDR3 coding DNA: TGTGCCAGCAGTGAAGCGCCGGGCAGGTACGAGCAGTACGTC. This sequence joins TRBV2 and TRBJ2-7; D not resolved. This CDR3 region has 14 residues. Deletions cut 0 bases from V and 4 bases from J, with 10 bases between. The V gene's germline CDR1 is SNHLY and CDR2 FYNNEI.

This rearrangement joins TRBV4-1 to TRBJ1-1; TRBD1 aligns across 7 bases. Trimming cost V 3 bases and J 4 bases; bases outside gene matches: 14. CDR1 is MGHRA, CDR2 YSYEKL, per germline. This CDR3 is built from 17 residues. CDR3 region: CASSQQQGTEGGTEAFF. The CDR3 DNA follows: TGCGCCAGCAGCCAGCAACAAGGGACAGAGGGGGGCACTGAAGCTTTCTTT.

This clonotype has a handful of counts. The chain links TRBV6-6 to TRBJ2-1; D perhaps matches TRBD2 (5 bases). V shed 6 bases and J shed 10 bases, with 13 bases lying between them. The CDR3 contains 12 residues. Germline V lookup: CDR1 MNHNY, CDR2 SVGAGI (reference sequence). The CDR3 nucleotides read TGTGCCAGCAGCCCCGGGGTTAGGGAGCAGTTCTTC. This translates into CASSPGVREQFF.

This clonotype was seen more than once but under ten times. This chain's CDR3 is CSVVKQGSEQYF. The DNA of the CDR3 is TGCAGCGTTGTTAAGCAGGGCAGCGAGCAGTACTTC. This rearrangement joins TRBV29-1 to TRBJ2-7; weak D call: TRBD1 (5 bases). The germline V gene encodes CDR1 SQVTM and CDR2 ANQGSEA. This CDR3 has 12 residues. V lost 4 bases and J 6 bases, leaving 13 bases between the germline ends.

The sample holds a few counts of this clonotype. The chain has TRBV15 and TRBJ1-4; D call uncertain. CDR1 is LNHNV and CDR2 is YYDKDF in the germline V gene (reference sequence). V was trimmed by 1 base and J by 7 bases, leaving 4 bases between them. The CDR3 spans 12 residues. The CDR3, as DNA: TGTGCCACCAGCAGAGTGGCTGAAAAACTGTTTTTT. Its protein is CATSRVAEKLFF.

This clonotype was observed a few times. The J gene is TRBJ2-7, the V gene TRBV7-9; 12 nucleotides align to TRBD1. After removal of 7 bases from V and 5 bases from J, the junction contained 9 bases not matched to a gene. This CDR3 region has 15 residues. Germline V gene data show CDR1 as SEHNR and CDR2 as FQNEAQ (reference sequence). The CDR3 loop is CASTGDRGRVDEQYV. In DNA form, the CDR3 reads TGTGCCAGCACCGGGGACAGGGGGCGCGTCGACGAGCAGTACGTC.

This chain joins TRBV27 and TRBJ2-2; the D call may be TRBD1 or TRBD2 (7 bases each). Germline CDR1 is MNHEY and CDR2 is SMNVEV (reference sequence). The CDR3 sequence is 18 residues long. V dropped 9 bases and J dropped 2 bases, with 25 bases sitting between them. CDR3 residues: CASSHRGLMGSNTGELFF. CDR3 sequence (DNA): TGTGCCAGTTCTCACAGGGGACTAATGGGATCCAACACCGGGGAGCTGTTTTTT.

The rearrangement uses TRBV29-1 and TRBJ2-6; D uncertain. The germline V and J ends were trimmed by 4 bases and 0 bases, with 4 bases remaining between them. The CDR3 is 13 amino acids. Per the germline V gene, CDR1 is SQVTM and CDR2 is ANQGSEA. The CDR3 DNA reads as TGCAGCGTTGCGCGCTCTGGGGCCAACGTCCTGACTTTC. This codes for CSVARSGANVLTF.

In this sample, this clonotype turned up a few times. The rearrangement links TRBV6-5 to TRBJ1-1, with a possible D match to TRBD1 (6 bases). Per germline, CDR1 MNHEY and CDR2 SVGAGI. Trimming left V 0 bases short and J 0 bases short, with 8 bases between. This CDR3 spans 15 amino acids. CDR3 in amino acids: CASSYSGTLNTEAFF. Written as DNA, the CDR3 is TGTGCCAGCAGTTACTCGGGGACACTGAACACTGAAGCTTTCTTT.

This chain uses TRBV6-6 with TRBJ2-1; 10 bases fit TRBD1. Germline V CDR1 and CDR2: MNHNY, SVGAGI (reference sequence). The V and J ends lost 6 bases and 9 bases, in that order; junction bases with no gene match: 5. The CDR3 has 13 residues. The CDR3 loop is CASSGTGVSEQFF. The CDR3 DNA reads as TGTGCCAGCAGCGGGACAGGGGTTAGTGAGCAGTTCTTC.

This chain connects TRBV12-3 or TRBV12-4 to TRBJ1-2; 7 nucleotides agree with TRBD1. This CDR3 contains 14 residues. Trimming at V came to 1 base and at J to 8 bases, leaving 7 bases not matched to a gene. The CDR3 bases are TGTGCCAGCAGTTTAGAGACAGGGTTCTACGGCTACACCTTC. It is translated as CASSLETGFYGYTF.